A single sample is the source of the 21 T cell receptor beta chains below, sequenced in a study of T cells in Graves' hyperthyroidism and ophthalmopathy. Template material for amplifying TCR beta CDR3 regions consisted of RNA transcripts. The primer set for the first-round RT-PCR of the TCR CDR3 was HTBI. One entry per CDR3 protein, called by TCRdb with MiXCR from the multiplex PCR reads. The data show over 250,000 distinct CDR3 sequences, with about 25% seen just once and approximately 30% held by the top ten. Sequencing was performed on blood. The receptors stem from a man aged 35-49 years with Graves' hyperthyroidism that later progressed to Graves' ophthalmopathy.

This clonotype was detected many times. This sequence joins TRBV4-1 and TRBJ1-2; tentatively, D is TRBD1 (6 bases). Germline V CDR1 and CDR2: MGHRA, YSYEKL. The CDR3 sequence is 16 residues long. V was pared by 0 bases and J by 4 bases, with 15 bases between. In nucleotides, the CDR3 is TGCGCCAGCAGCCAAGAGGGCACTGGACAGATCTATGGCTACACCTTC. Encoded protein: CASSQEGTGQIYGYTF.

This clonotype was observed many times. The gene calls are TRBV19 and TRBJ1-5, with D perhaps TRBD1 (5 bases). The germline V gene encodes CDR1 LNHDA and CDR2 SQIVND (reference sequence). The CDR3 extends over 12 amino acids. V was shortened by 9 bases and J by 6 bases, with 12 bases between the two germline ends. The CDR3 here is CASQRGTQPQHF. The CDR3 region has the DNA TGTGCCAGCCAGCGGGGGACTCAGCCCCAGCATTTT.

This clonotype appeared a few times. The J gene is TRBJ2-1, the V gene TRBV11-2; perhaps TRBD2 as D (5 bases). The germline CDR1 and CDR2 sequences are SGHAT and FQNNGV. CDR3 length equals 13 residues. The V and J ends lost 0 bases and 9 bases respectively, with 9 bases between them. As DNA, the CDR3 is TGTGCCAGCAGCTTAGAGAGGGCTCGTGAGCAGTTCTTC. Translated, it gives CASSLERAREQFF.

This clonotype was seen repeatedly, ten times or more. The gene calls are TRBV10-2 and TRBJ2-5, with D unclear. Germline V gene lookup returns CDR1 WSHSY and CDR2 SAAADI. V was cut by 2 bases and J by 2 bases, with 24 bases left in between. The CDR3 is made up of 19 amino acids. The DNA for the CDR3 is TGCGCCAGCAGTGAGCCAGTCACGCGTCTTTATGCGTTACAAGAGACCCAGTACTTC. Amino acid sequence: CASSEPVTRLYALQETQYF.

This clonotype was recorded many times. J is TRBJ2-7 and V is TRBV20-1, with D possibly matching TRBD2 (5 bases). Looked up from germline, CDR1 is DFQATT and CDR2 is SNEGSKA (reference sequence). The CDR3 has 13 residues. V lost 3 bases and J 0 bases, leaving 9 bases between the germline ends. The CDR3 is CSASWELSYEQYF. The CDR3 nucleotides read TGCAGTGCTAGTTGGGAGCTCTCCTACGAGCAGTACTTC.

This clonotype was counted many times. The J gene is TRBJ2-7, the V gene TRBV6-5, with 9 positions matching TRBD1. This CDR3 is built from 14 residues. Germline values: CDR1 MNHEY, CDR2 SVGAGI. J gave up 5 bases and V 6 bases, and 8 bases lay outside the gene matches. CDR3 sequence reads: CASRRTGVRDEQYF. The CDR3 region has the DNA TGTGCCAGCAGGCGGACAGGGGTCAGGGACGAGCAGTACTTC.

This chain joins TRBV30 and TRBJ2-7, with D hard to call. CDR1 GTSNPN and CDR2 SVGIG come from the germline V gene (reference sequence). The CDR3 consists of 13 residues. With 4 bases removed from V and 1 base from J, the gap between germline ends came to 11 bases. The CDR3 loop reads CAWTGRSSYEQYF. The DNA of the CDR3 is TGTGCCTGGACCGGGCGGTCTTCCTACGAGCAGTACTTC.

This clonotype was counted many times. This chain links TRBV18 with TRBJ2-2; TRBD2 might be the D (6 bases). The germline gives CDR1 KGHSH, CDR2 LQKENI. V dropped 1 base and J dropped 6 bases, with 12 bases sitting between them. The CDR3 is 15 residues long. The CDR3 nucleotides are TGTGCCAGCTCACCACTAGCGGAGGTTCCCGGGGAGCTGTTTTTT. Translation: CASSPLAEVPGELFF. The full variable domain, with the rest looked up from reference TRBV18 and TRBJ2-2, is NAGVMQNPRHLVRRRGQEARLRCSPMKGHSHVYWYRQLPEEGLKFMVYLQKENIIDESGMPKERFSAEFPKEGPSILRIQQVVRGDSAAYFCASSPLAEVPGELFFGEGSRLTVL.

This chain connects TRBV6-1 to TRBJ1-2; D is uncertain. The V end was cut by 3 bases, the J end by 4 bases, with 15 bases between. The CDR3 totals 15 residues. Per germline, CDR1 MNHNS and CDR2 SASEGT. CDR3 bases: TGTGCCAGCAGTGATAACGAATACATCTCCTATGGCTACACCTTC. Protein: CASSDNEYISYGYTF.

This clonotype was found many times. The CDR3 DNA reads TGCGCCAGCAGCCCTGACGCAGGGAACCACATCGACACTGAAGCTTTCTTT. Translating gives CASSPDAGNHIDTEAFF. The chain links TRBV5-1 to TRBJ1-1; a weak D match, TRBD1 (5 bases). Germline lookup yields CDR1 SGHRS and CDR2 YFSETQ. CDR3 size: 17 residues. The ends were cut back, 4 bases at V and 3 bases at J, with 22 bases in the middle.

This clonotype occurred many times. The chain employs TRBV19 and TRBJ1-1; a weak D match, TRBD1 (5 bases). Deletions cut 1 base from V and 1 base from J, with 16 bases between. There are 17 residues in the CDR3. Germline CDR1 reads LNHDA; CDR2 reads SQIVND (reference sequence). As DNA, the CDR3 is TGTGCCAGTAGTATAGGTTTAAAGGGGATAGGGAACACTGAAGCTTTCTTT. It yields the protein CASSIGLKGIGNTEAFF.

This clonotype was recorded a few times. This chain connects TRBV18 to TRBJ2-3; D unclear. Germline loops: CDR1 KGHSH, CDR2 LQKENI. CDR3 size: 14 residues. V lost 0 bases and J lost 2, with 6 bases in between. The CDR3 reads CASSPPFTTDTQYF. The CDR3 DNA follows: TGTGCCAGCTCACCACCGTTCACCACAGATACGCAGTATTTT.

This clonotype appeared many times. The V gene is TRBV4-1, the J gene TRBJ2-5, with 9 bases matching TRBD1. CDR1 is MGHRA and CDR2 is YSYEKL in the germline V gene. There are 19 residues in the CDR3. Losses at the gene ends were 3 bases for V and 0 bases for J; bases not matched to a gene: 14. CDR3 DNA sequence: TGCGCCAGCAGCCAGAGGGGACAGGGCGGAGTTGGCAACCAAGAGACCCAGTACTTC. Residues: CASSQRGQGGVGNQETQYF.

This clonotype was counted many times. The CDR3 DNA reads as TGTGCCAGCACCCCGGGGTGGGGGACTGAAGCTTTCTTT. It specifies CASTPGWGTEAFF. The chain carries TRBV12-3 or TRBV12-4 and TRBJ1-1; a possible D gene is TRBD1 (5 bases). Trimming removed 7 bases at V and 5 bases at J, with 14 bases between. The CDR3 extends over 13 amino acids.

This clonotype was picked up many times. The V and J genes are TRBV6-2 or TRBV6-3 and TRBJ2-7; 13 nucleotides align to TRBD2. CDR3 size: 14 residues. V lost 6 bases, J lost 5 bases, and 4 bases stayed unmatched. CDR1 is MNHEY, CDR2 SVGEGT, per germline. Written as DNA, the CDR3 is TGTGCCAGCAGCTCCGGGACTAGCGGGGACGAGCAGTACTTC. It is translated as CASSSGTSGDEQYF.

This clonotype came up many times. The rearrangement uses TRBV12-3 or TRBV12-4 and TRBJ2-4; TRBD1 matches at 8 bases. This CDR3 is 15 amino acids long. V dropped 5 bases and J dropped 0; count of bases not matched to a gene: 3. The CDR3 DNA reads TGTGCCAGCAGTAGACAGGGGTTAGCCAAAAACATTCAGTACTTC. Translation gives CASSRQGLAKNIQYF.

This clonotype was picked up many times. The chain links TRBV6-1 to TRBJ2-4, with unresolved D. The CDR3 has 14 residues. CDR1 and CDR2 from the germline V gene are MNHNS and SASEGT. Trimming shortened V by 7 bases and J by 0 bases, and 10 bases separated the two germline ends. The CDR3 loop is CASNREIAKNIQYF. The CDR3 DNA follows: TGTGCCAGCAATCGCGAAATAGCCAAAAACATTCAGTACTTC.

This clonotype was seen repeatedly, ten times or more. The J gene is TRBJ2-3, the V gene TRBV6-2 or TRBV6-3; D may correspond to TRBD1 or TRBD2 (6 bases each). There are 14 residues in the CDR3. Trimming took off 5 bases at V and 4 bases at J, with 13 bases between the two ends. CDR1 MNHEY and CDR2 SVGEGT come from the germline V gene. This chain's CDR3 is CASSIGGLSDTQYF. CDR3 coding DNA: TGTGCCAGCAGTATAGGGGGACTTTCAGATACGCAGTATTTT.

This clonotype has a count of ten or more. V gene TRBV10-3 combines with J gene TRBJ2-5, with D possibly TRBD1 on 6 matching bases. Trimming shortened V by 2 bases and J by 7 bases, and 20 bases separated the two germline ends. This CDR3 spans 16 amino acids. Per germline, CDR1 ENHRY and CDR2 SYGVKD. The CDR3 nucleotides are TGTGCCATCAGTGAGGGGGGCGGCTTGGGCACCGGGACCCAGTACTTC. This encodes CAISEGGGLGTGTQYF.

This clonotype was recorded at least ten times. The chain links TRBV6-5 to TRBJ1-1; no definite D call. The ends were cut back, 0 bases at V and 0 bases at J, with 14 bases in the middle. This CDR3 contains 17 residues. Germline V gene lookup returns CDR1 MNHEY and CDR2 SVGAGI. The chain's CDR3 is CASSYSSSSTMNTEAFF. The DNA for the CDR3 is TGTGCCAGCAGTTACTCGTCATCGAGTACCATGAACACTGAAGCTTTCTTT.

The table lists this clonotype with many counts. This rearrangement joins TRBV12-3 or TRBV12-4 to TRBJ1-5; possibly TRBD1 for D (5 bases). This CDR3 has 15 residues. The V end lost 1 base, the J end lost 5 bases, and 12 bases lay between the germline ends. The DNA of the CDR3 is TGTGCCAGCAGTTTAGGGGGACGGATGCATCAGCCCCAGCATTTT. Amino acids: CASSLGGRMHQPQHF.